A single sample gave rise to the 10 T cell receptor beta chains below, sequenced in a study of cytotoxic CD8 clonotypes in ibrutinib-treated CLL. Only in-frame clones appear in the TCRdb table, and some are missing; sequencing was by immunoSEQ multiplex PCR. The table lists 90,000 to 100,000 clones, around 73% of them singletons. The sequencing here drew on PBMCs, taken after 12 months of ibrutinib treatment. The receptors were gathered from a human donor with chronic lymphocytic leukemia.

This clone has just a few counts. The CDR3 nucleotides read TGTGCCAGCAGCTCGGGACAGGGGTACGAGCAGTACTTC. It codes for CASSSGQGYEQYF. This chain uses TRBV5-6 with TRBJ2-7; the match to TRBD1 covers 10 bases. Germline CDR1 is SGHDT and CDR2 is YYEEEE. V lost 3 bases and J lost 4; bases outside the gene matches: 1. CDR3 size: 13 residues.

The V gene is TRBV7-9, the J gene TRBJ2-2, with D possibly TRBD2 on 6 matching bases. Between the trimmed V and J ends, which lost 6 bases and 1 base, there was a span of 6 bases. This CDR3 spans 13 amino acids. Germline V CDR1 and CDR2: SEHNR, FQNEAQ (reference sequence). CDR3 protein: CASREGNTGELFF. CDR3 DNA: TGTGCCAGCAGGGAGGGGAACACCGGGGAGCTGTTTTTT.

The chain links TRBV4-1 to TRBJ1-3; D is unclear. Trimming shortened V by 1 base and J by 0 bases, and 16 bases separated the two germline ends. The CDR3 loop spans 18 amino acids. Germline assignment: CDR1 MGHRA and CDR2 YSYEKL. In DNA, the CDR3 is TGCGCCAGCAGCCAAGGGTATGATGTCCGGAGCTCTGGAAACACCATATATTTT. Translation: CASSQGYDVRSSGNTIYF.

This clone was detected once. This rearrangement joins TRBV10-3 to TRBJ1-5; a weak D match, TRBD1 (5 bases). Trimming removed 6 bases from V and 1 base from J, with 13 bases in between. CDR3 length equals 15 residues. Germline CDR1 reads ENHRY; CDR2 reads SYGVKD. The DNA for the CDR3 is TGTGCCATCAGCCGTTCCGGGGACAGCAATCAGCCCCAGCATTTT. Its protein is CAISRSGDSNQPQHF.

This clone was seen once. The chain uses TRBV2 and TRBJ2-1, with D tentatively TRBD1 (8 bases). The V end lost 8 bases, the J end lost 7 bases, and 18 bases lay between the germline ends. CDR1 and CDR2 (germline): SNHLY, FYNNEI. The CDR3 runs 14 residues. The CDR3 region is CASRGAGGRNEQFF. For the CDR3, the DNA is TGTGCCAGCCGGGGGGCAGGGGGCCGGAATGAGCAGTTCTTC.

This rearrangement joins TRBV19 to TRBJ1-5, with 8 bases aligning to TRBD1. This CDR3 has 14 amino acids. With V trimmed by 5 bases and J by 6 bases, 6 bases remained unmatched. Germline V CDR1 and CDR2: LNHDA, SQIVND (reference sequence). CDR3 DNA sequence: TGTGCCAGTAGTCCCCCGGACAGGGCTCAGCCCCAGCATTTT. This codes for CASSPPDRAQPQHF.

The rearrangement links TRBV14 to TRBJ2-3, with 8 bases fitting TRBD2. The CDR3 has 13 amino acids. The germline V gene encodes CDR1 SGHDN and CDR2 FVKESK. With V trimmed by 4 bases and J by 14 bases, 11 bases remained unmatched. CDR3 bases: TGTGCCAGCAGCCCGGGACTAGTTAGTTTGTCGTATTTT. Its protein is CASSPGLVSLSYF.

The chain is built from TRBV11-2 and TRBJ1-3; TRBD1 agrees at 10 bases. V was pared by 5 bases and J by 0 bases, with 4 bases of the junction left unmatched. This CDR3 has 16 residues. CDR1 and CDR2 from the germline V gene are SGHAT and FQNNGV. The CDR3 sequence is CASSRTGGTSGNTIYF. CDR3 DNA: TGTGCCAGCAGCCGGACAGGGGGGACCTCTGGAAACACCATATATTTT.

This rearrangement joins TRBV14 to TRBJ2-2; unclear D gene. Between the trimmed V and J ends, which lost 3 bases and 1 base, there was a span of 9 bases. There are 15 residues in the CDR3. From germline, CDR1 is SGHDN and CDR2 FVKESK. The CDR3: CASSHGLLNTGELFF. Written as DNA, the CDR3 is TGTGCCAGCAGCCATGGGCTACTGAACACCGGGGAGCTGTTTTTT.

The J gene is TRBJ1-2, the V gene TRBV29-1; perhaps TRBD1 as D (5 bases). This CDR3 has 11 residues. The V gene's germline CDR1 is SQVTM and CDR2 ANQGSEA. Between the trimmed V and J ends, which lost 7 bases and 8 bases, there was a span of 14 bases. The CDR3: CSAVGAEGYTF. DNA for the CDR3: TGCAGCGCAGTAGGGGCAGAGGGCTACACCTTC.